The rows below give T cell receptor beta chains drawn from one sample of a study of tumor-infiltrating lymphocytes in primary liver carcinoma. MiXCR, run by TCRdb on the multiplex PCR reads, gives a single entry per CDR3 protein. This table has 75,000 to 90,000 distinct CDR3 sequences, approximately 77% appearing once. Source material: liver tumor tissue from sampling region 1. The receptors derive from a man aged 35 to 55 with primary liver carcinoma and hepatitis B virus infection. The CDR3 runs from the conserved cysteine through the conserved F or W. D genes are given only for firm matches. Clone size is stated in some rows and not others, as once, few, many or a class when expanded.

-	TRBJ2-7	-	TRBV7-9	TGTGCTAGCAGCCGTACTAGGGGGGGCTACGAGCAGTACTTC	CASSRTRGGYEQYF
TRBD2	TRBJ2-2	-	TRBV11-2	TGTGCTAGCAGCTTAGTGGCGCTAGCGGGAACAGAGGAGCTGTTTTTT	CASSLVALAGTEELFF
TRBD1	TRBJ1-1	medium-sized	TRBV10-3	TGTGCCATCGGTCCAGGGGGCGATCGGAACACTGAAGCTTTCTTT	CAIGPGGDRNTEAFF
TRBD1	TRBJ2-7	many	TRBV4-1	TGCGCCAGCAGCCAAGATCTCCATGGGACAGGGAACGAGCAGTACTTC	CASSQDLHGTGNEQYF
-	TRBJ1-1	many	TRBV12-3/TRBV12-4	TGTGCCAGCAGTGGAGGGCCCACTGAAGCTTTCTTT	CASSGGPTEAFF
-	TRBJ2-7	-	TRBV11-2	TGTGCCAGCAGCTTAAGTGATACTGCAGACGAGCAGTACTTC	CASSLSDTADEQYF
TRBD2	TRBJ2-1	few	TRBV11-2	TGTGCCAGCAGCTGGGCTAGCGGGTTTAACAATAAGCAGTTCTTC	CASSWASGFNNKQFF
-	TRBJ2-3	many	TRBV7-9	TGTGCCAGCTTGGAAAGCGGCACAGATACGCAGTATTTT	CASLESGTDTQYF
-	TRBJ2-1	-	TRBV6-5	TGTGCCAGCAGTCTGCGACTAGAGAGAGGGTCTGCCAATGAGCAGTTCTTC	CASSLRLERGSANEQFF
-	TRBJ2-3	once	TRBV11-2	TGTGCCAGCAGCCCTTGGACAGATACGCGGTATTTT	CASSPWTDTRYF
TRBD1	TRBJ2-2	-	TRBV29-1	TGCAGCGTGAGGCAGGGGGAGATGTTTTTC	CSVRQGEMFF
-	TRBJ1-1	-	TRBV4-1	TGCGCAAGCAGCCTCGATCTGAGGGCTTTCTTT	CASSLDLRAFF
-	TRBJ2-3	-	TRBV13	TGTGGCAGCAGCACTACGGGCCTCGACGGGGATACGCAGTATTTT	CGSSTTGLDGDTQYF
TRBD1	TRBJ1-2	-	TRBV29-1	TGCGTTACAACAGGGGGGACGGATGGCTACACCTTC	CVTTGGTDGYTF
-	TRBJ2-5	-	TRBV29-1	TGCAGTGTTGACCAAGGGACCCAGTACTTC	CSVDQGTQYF
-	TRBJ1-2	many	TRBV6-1	TGTGCCAGCAGCAGCGGGGAGGGGGTATTAGGCACCTTC	CASSSGEGVLGTF
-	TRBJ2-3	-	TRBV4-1	TGCACCAGCAGCCAAGCGAACACAAGCGACCCGGGAACAGATACGCAGTATTTT	CTSSQANTSDPGTDTQYF
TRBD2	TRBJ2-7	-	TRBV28	TGTGCCAACAGCTCCGCCGGGACTAGCGGTTACGAGCAGTACTTC	CANSSAGTSGYEQYF
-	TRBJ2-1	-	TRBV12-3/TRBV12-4	TGTGCCAGCAGTTTAGAGCGGAAAGGAGGAGTAGATGAGCAGTTCTTC	CASSLERKGGVDEQFF
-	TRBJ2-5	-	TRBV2	TGTGCCAGTGAACTCCGCAAAGAGACCCAGTACTTC	CASELRKETQYF